This is a list of T cell receptor beta chains from one sample in a study of blood T cell repertoires in COVID-19. The protocol was immunoSEQ multiplex PCR, while the TCRdb copy is restricted to in-frame clones and leaves out a portion. The repertoire consists of some 290,000 clones, with around 89% occurring once and the leading ten covering under 1.1%. Sequencing was performed on peripheral blood. The receptor source for this set is a woman between 35 and 50 years old with COVID-19, enrolled during active disease. Each CDR3 is given with its conserved first and last residue. The D gene is left open where the match is weak. Expanded clones are given a class, and other clones once, few, many or no size at all.

D gene: TRBD1
J gene: TRBJ1-3
V gene: TRBV18
clone size: .
CDR3 protein: CASSPTTGYDTIYF
CDR3 DNA: TGTGCCAGCTCACCTACGACAGGGTATGACACCATATATTTT

D gene: TRBD1
J gene: TRBJ2-7
V gene: TRBV2
clone size: .
CDR3 protein: CASSVGTGSSREQYF
CDR3 DNA: TGTGCCAGCAGTGTTGGGACAGGGTCATCTCGGGAGCAGTACTTC

D gene: .
J gene: TRBJ2-2
V gene: TRBV9
clone size: .
CDR3 protein: CASSERTDTNTGELFF
CDR3 DNA: TGTGCCAGCAGCGAAAGGACAGACACTAACACCGGGGAGCTGTTTTTT

D gene: TRBD2
J gene: TRBJ2-1
V gene: TRBV7-2
clone size: .
CDR3 protein: CASSFAGVDNEQFF
CDR3 DNA: TGTGCCAGCAGCTTTGCGGGAGTGGATAATGAGCAGTTCTTC

D gene: .
J gene: TRBJ1-4
V gene: TRBV7-9
clone size: .
CDR3 protein: CASSPGGANEKLFF
CDR3 DNA: TGTGCCAGCAGCCCGGGCGGGGCTAATGAAAAACTGTTTTTT

D gene: .
J gene: TRBJ1-2
V gene: TRBV9
clone size: .
CDR3 protein: CANPRRTSYGYTF
CDR3 DNA: TGTGCCAACCCAAGGAGGACTTCCTATGGCTACACCTTC

D gene: .
J gene: TRBJ1-2
V gene: TRBV7-2
clone size: .
CDR3 protein: CASSYNRFGYTF
CDR3 DNA: TGTGCCAGCAGCTATAACAGGTTTGGCTACACCTTC

D gene: .
J gene: TRBJ1-4
V gene: TRBV14
clone size: .
CDR3 protein: CASSRLDRENEKLFF
CDR3 DNA: TGTGCCAGCAGCCGGTTGGACAGAGAAAATGAAAAACTGTTTTTT

D gene: .
J gene: TRBJ1-1
V gene: TRBV19
clone size: few
CDR3 protein: CASSITPRVNTEAFF
CDR3 DNA: TGTGCCAGTAGTATTACGCCCAGGGTGAACACTGAAGCTTTCTTT

D gene: TRBD1
J gene: TRBJ1-1
V gene: TRBV7-3
clone size: once
CDR3 protein: CASSLHPYRGKDTEAFF
CDR3 DNA: TGTGCCAGCAGCTTACACCCCTACAGGGGGAAGGACACTGAAGCTTTCTTT

D gene: TRBD2
J gene: TRBJ2-5
V gene: TRBV7-7
clone size: .
CDR3 protein: CASSLWTTGTSGRPAQETQYF
CDR3 DNA: TGTGCTAGCAGCTTATGGACGACCGGGACTAGCGGGAGACCCGCCCAAGAGACCCAGTACTTC

D gene: .
J gene: TRBJ1-1
V gene: TRBV6-2/TRBV6-3
clone size: .
CDR3 protein: CASSFESNTEAFF
CDR3 DNA: TGTGCCAGCAGTTTTGAGTCGAACACTGAAGCTTTCTTT

D gene: .
J gene: TRBJ2-7
V gene: TRBV28
clone size: .
CDR3 protein: CASRGGPYYEQYF
CDR3 DNA: TGTGCCAGCAGGGGCGGGCCCTACTACGAGCAGTACTTC

D gene: .
J gene: TRBJ2-5
V gene: TRBV27
clone size: .
CDR3 protein: CASSSPSLGKETQYF
CDR3 DNA: TGTGCCAGCAGTTCCCCATCACTAGGAAAGGAGACCCAGTACTTC

D gene: .
J gene: TRBJ1-1
V gene: TRBV19
clone size: .
CDR3 protein: CASRSRDTNTEAFF
CDR3 DNA: TGTGCCAGTAGATCCCGGGACACGAACACTGAAGCTTTCTTT

D gene: .
J gene: TRBJ2-2
V gene: TRBV9
clone size: .
CDR3 protein: CASSKQVPNTGELFF
CDR3 DNA: TGTGCCAGCAGCAAACAGGTCCCGAACACCGGGGAGCTGTTTTTT

D gene: .
J gene: TRBJ2-2
V gene: TRBV7-2
clone size: .
CDR3 protein: CASSLVQSTGELFF
CDR3 DNA: TGTGCCAGCAGCTTAGTGCAGTCCACCGGGGAGCTGTTTTTT

D gene: .
J gene: TRBJ1-1
V gene: TRBV5-1
clone size: .
CDR3 protein: CASSPGGGRNTEAFF
CDR3 DNA: TGCGCCAGCAGCCCCGGGGGGGGTAGGAACACTGAAGCTTTCTTT

D gene: .
J gene: TRBJ1-5
V gene: TRBV6-2/TRBV6-3
clone size: .
CDR3 protein: CASSRSVSNQPQHF
CDR3 DNA: TGTGCCAGCAGCCGTTCAGTTTCAAATCAGCCCCAGCATTTT

D gene: TRBD1
J gene: TRBJ2-3
V gene: TRBV10-1
clone size: .
CDR3 protein: CASSEFCRDRGGTQYF
CDR3 DNA: TGCGCCAGCAGTGAGTTTTGTAGAGACAGGGGAGGTACGCAGTATTTT

D gene: TRBD1
J gene: TRBJ1-2
V gene: TRBV28
clone size: .
CDR3 protein: CASSKGAEIYGYTF
CDR3 DNA: TGTGCCAGCAGTAAGGGGGCGGAAATCTATGGCTACACCTTC

D gene: .
J gene: TRBJ1-1
V gene: TRBV7-3
clone size: .
CDR3 protein: CASSLRMNTEAFF
CDR3 DNA: TGTGCCAGCAGCCTGAGGATGAACACTGAAGCTTTCTTT

D gene: .
J gene: TRBJ2-1
V gene: TRBV10-3
clone size: .
CDR3 protein: CAIMPGTGTSGEQFF
CDR3 DNA: TGTGCCATCATGCCGGGGACTGGGACGTCGGGTGAGCAGTTCTTC

D gene: TRBD1
J gene: TRBJ1-1
V gene: TRBV19
clone size: .
CDR3 protein: CASRVRGVRVNTEAFF
CDR3 DNA: TGTGCCAGTAGGGTCAGGGGGGTAAGGGTGAACACTGAAGCTTTCTTT

D gene: TRBD2
J gene: TRBJ2-3
V gene: TRBV29-1
clone size: .
CDR3 protein: CSVAIAGGPGNTQYF
CDR3 DNA: TGCAGCGTTGCCATAGCGGGGGGTCCCGGCAATACGCAGTATTTT

D gene: .
J gene: TRBJ1-1
V gene: TRBV6-5
clone size: .
CDR3 protein: CASSYPVIQYPTAAFF
CDR3 DNA: TGTGCCAGCAGTTACCCAGTTATACAGTATCCGACGGCAGCTTTCTTT

D gene: .
J gene: TRBJ2-2
V gene: TRBV24-1
clone size: .
CDR3 protein: CATSGVGGELFF
CDR3 DNA: TGTGCCACTTCCGGGGTTGGCGGGGAGCTGTTTTTT

D gene: TRBD2
J gene: TRBJ2-2
V gene: TRBV7-3
clone size: .
CDR3 protein: CASSPSRETSGSTGELFF
CDR3 DNA: TGTGCCAGCAGTCCGAGTAGGGAGACTAGCGGGAGCACCGGGGAGCTGTTTTTT

D gene: .
J gene: TRBJ2-4
V gene: TRBV4-3
clone size: .
CDR3 protein: CASSRRGTKNIQYF
CDR3 DNA: TGCGCCAGCAGCCGCCGGGGGACCAAAAACATTCAGTACTTC

D gene: .
J gene: TRBJ1-5
V gene: TRBV3-1/TRBV3-2
clone size: .
CDR3 protein: CASSQDRDQPQHF
CDR3 DNA: TGTGCCAGCAGCCAAGATCGAGATCAGCCCCAGCATTTT

D gene: TRBD2
J gene: TRBJ2-1
V gene: TRBV27
clone size: .
CDR3 protein: CASSPIPTSHEQFF
CDR3 DNA: TGTGCCAGCAGTCCGATCCCGACTAGCCATGAGCAGTTCTTC

D gene: .
J gene: TRBJ1-4
V gene: TRBV30
clone size: .
CDR3 protein: CAWTSRGGGNEKLFF
CDR3 DNA: TGTGCCTGGACCTCACGGGGGGGTGGTAATGAAAAACTGTTTTTT

D gene: .
J gene: TRBJ2-7
V gene: TRBV10-3
clone size: .
CDR3 protein: CAISAYQDYEQYF
CDR3 DNA: TGTGCCATCAGTGCCTACCAGGACTACGAGCAGTACTTC

D gene: .
J gene: TRBJ1-1
V gene: TRBV12-3/TRBV12-4
clone size: .
CDR3 protein: CASSTGYPEAFF
CDR3 DNA: TGTGCCAGCAGCACAGGGTATCCTGAAGCTTTCTTT

D gene: TRBD1
J gene: TRBJ1-1
V gene: TRBV6-5
clone size: many
CDR3 protein: CASRPFLDRTEAFF
CDR3 DNA: TGTGCCAGCAGGCCCTTTCTGGACAGGACTGAAGCTTTCTTT

D gene: TRBD1
J gene: TRBJ2-1
V gene: TRBV7-7
clone size: .
CDR3 protein: CASSLGQGAYNEQFF
CDR3 DNA: TGTGCTAGCAGCTTAGGACAGGGGGCATACAATGAGCAGTTCTTC

D gene: .
J gene: TRBJ1-2
V gene: TRBV28
clone size: .
CDR3 protein: CATTIRGGYGYTF
CDR3 DNA: TGTGCCACCACGATCAGGGGTGGGTATGGCTACACCTTC

D gene: .
J gene: TRBJ2-7
V gene: TRBV7-6
clone size: .
CDR3 protein: CASSLIGGPSYEQYF
CDR3 DNA: TGTGCCAGCAGCTTAATAGGAGGGCCTTCCTACGAGCAGTACTTC

D gene: TRBD1
J gene: TRBJ1-5
V gene: TRBV7-2
clone size: many
CDR3 protein: CASSFSTGSGNQPQHF
CDR3 DNA: TGTGCCAGCAGCTTCTCGACAGGGTCCGGCAATCAGCCCCAGCATTTT